Presented here are 17 T cell receptor beta chains from one specimen sequenced in a study of immune evolution from preneoplasia to lung adenocarcinoma. Sequenced by immunoSEQ multiplex PCR; TCRdb stores in-frame clones only, minus some. The table lists 9,000 to 10,000 clones, approximately 75% of them singletons, with around an eighth in the top ten. Sequencing was performed on FFPE lung adenocarcinoma in situ tissue. The receptors originated from a person aged 80 or older with lung adenocarcinoma.

This chain joins TRBV6-5 and TRBJ1-6; D perhaps matches TRBD1 (6 bases). V was clipped by 7 bases and J by 5 bases, with 12 bases between them. From germline, CDR1 is MNHEY and CDR2 SVGAGI. The CDR3 length is 14 residues. CDR3 DNA: TGTGCCAGCACCGTGGACAGTAATAATTCACCCCTCCACTTT. Amino acids: CASTVDSNNSPLHF.

This clone was observed a handful of times. This chain connects TRBV18 to TRBJ1-1; D perhaps matches TRBD1 (6 bases). The germline gives CDR1 KGHSH, CDR2 LQKENI. The ends were cut back, 1 base at V and 10 bases at J, with 10 bases in the middle. This CDR3 has 12 amino acids. The CDR3 sequence: CASSPLQGGAFF. Written as DNA, the CDR3 is TGTGCCAGCTCACCACTACAGGGTGGAGCTTTCTTT.

This chain joins TRBV2 and TRBJ1-5; unclear D gene. This CDR3 spans 15 amino acids. With 7 bases removed from V and 0 bases from J, the gap between germline ends came to 13 bases. The germline V gene encodes CDR1 SNHLY and CDR2 FYNNEI. DNA for the CDR3: TGTGCCAGCAAGGAAGCCTCACATAGCAATCAGCCCCAGCATTTT. Its protein is CASKEASHSNQPQHF.

This clone was counted a single time. The rearrangement links TRBV7-9 to TRBJ1-4; D ambiguous. Germline-derived CDR1 and CDR2 are SEHNR and FQNEAQ (reference sequence). CDR3 length: 13 residues. Trimming removed 0 bases from V and 9 bases from J, with 8 bases in between. CDR3 residues: CASSLAVRQKLFF. CDR3 DNA: TGTGCCAGCAGCTTAGCGGTCCGGCAAAAACTGTTTTTT.

The V call is TRBV28, the J call TRBJ1-1; 11 nucleotides match TRBD1. The CDR3 sequence is 15 residues long. Germline CDR1 is MDHEN and CDR2 is SYDVKM. J gave up 4 bases and V 6 bases, and 7 bases lay outside the gene matches. The CDR3 protein is CASSPGDRGSTEAFF. The DNA for the CDR3 is TGTGCCAGCAGCCCTGGGGACAGGGGGAGCACTGAAGCTTTCTTT.

This chain joins TRBV5-8 and TRBJ1-6; TRBD1 might be the D (5 bases). The CDR3 has 14 residues. Trimming pared 1 base from V and 6 bases from J, leaving 8 bases between. CDR1 and CDR2 from the germline V gene are SGHTS and YDEGEE. This CDR3 is CASSLPGPNSPLHF. CDR3 bases: TGTGCCAGCAGCTTGCCGGGGCCTAATTCACCCCTCCACTTT.

The gene calls are TRBV6-6 and TRBJ2-7; D not resolved. Germline V lookup: CDR1 MNHNY, CDR2 SVGAGI (reference sequence). Trimming took 6 bases from V and 2 from J, leaving 14 bases between them. This CDR3 comprises 14 residues. The DNA of the CDR3 is TGTGCCAGCAGGCCGGGCGATCTGGCCTACGAGCAGTACTTC. Translating gives CASRPGDLAYEQYF.

The rearrangement links TRBV5-1 to TRBJ1-2; no clear D. Germline CDR1 and CDR2: SGHRS and YFSETQ. CDR3 size: 12 residues. V lost 4 bases and J lost 4, with 8 bases in between. CDR3 in DNA: TGCGCCAGCAGCCATGCAAGCTATGGCTACACCTTC. Protein: CASSHASYGYTF.

This clone was recorded once. The chain combines TRBV6-5 with TRBJ2-2; D gene unclear. Germline V gives CDR1 MNHEY, CDR2 SVGAGI. Trimming took off 2 bases at V and 3 bases at J, with 4 bases between the two ends. The CDR3 is made up of 13 amino acids. CDR3 residues: CASSYRDTGELFF. The CDR3 coding sequence is TGTGCCAGCAGTTACAGGGACACCGGGGAGCTGTTTTTT.

This clone has only a few counts. The CDR3 loop reads CASSPPGGGMQPQHF. CDR3 DNA sequence: TGTGCCAGCTCACCACCGGGAGGGGGTATGCAGCCCCAGCATTTT. This chain joins TRBV18 and TRBJ1-5; weak D call: TRBD1 (6 bases). The germline V and J ends were trimmed by 0 bases and 7 bases, with 13 bases remaining between them. The germline gives CDR1 KGHSH, CDR2 LQKENI. This CDR3 spans 15 amino acids. The variable domain in full, completed from reference TRBV18 and TRBJ1-5, reads NAGVMQNPRHLVRRRGQEARLRCSPMKGHSHVYWYRQLPEEGLKFMVYLQKENIIDESGMPKERFSAEFPKEGPSILRIQQVVRGDSAAYFCASSPPGGGMQPQHFGDGTRLSIL.

This chain connects TRBV21-1 to TRBJ1-1; TRBD1, the table's D call, was not compared with the DNA. TRBV21-1 is reported as a pseudogene. CDR3 length equals 15 residues. CDR3 coding DNA: TGTGCCAGCAGCAGGCCGGGGACAGGGGAAACTGAAGCTTTCTTT. Its translation is CASSRPGTGETEAFF.

This clone has just a few counts. The V and J genes are TRBV18 and TRBJ2-2; D is perhaps TRBD1 or TRBD2 (5 bases each). V shed 3 bases and J shed 4 bases, with 12 bases lying between them. Looked up from germline, CDR1 is KGHSH and CDR2 is LQKENI. The CDR3 runs to 15 residues. The CDR3 region is CASSPGDLTTGELFF. The CDR3 bases are TGTGCCAGCTCACCGGGGGATCTAACCACCGGGGAGCTGTTTTTT. Full variable domain (remainder filled in from reference TRBV18 and TRBJ2-2): NAGVMQNPRHLVRRRGQEARLRCSPMKGHSHVYWYRQLPEEGLKFMVYLQKENIIDESGMPKERFSAEFPKEGPSILRIQQVVRGDSAAYFCASSPGDLTTGELFFGEGSRLTVL.

As concerns this clone: At one end the junction does not follow the germline gene, possibly because of a read error. The sample has other DNA sequences that encode this CDR3 too. The chain employs TRBV4-3 and TRBJ2-7, with TRBD2 as a possible D gene (5 bases). This CDR3 comprises 15 residues. CDR1 is LGHNA, CDR2 YSLEER, per germline. CDR3 coding DNA: TGCGCCAGCAGCCCACGGCCGGGAAACTCCTACGAGCAGTACTTT. This sequence encodes CASSPRPGNSYEQYF.

The rearrangement links TRBV4-2 to TRBJ2-5, with D possibly matching TRBD1 (6 bases). V lost 1 base and J lost 3, with 15 bases in between. CDR3 length: 16 amino acids. Germline values: CDR1 LGHNA, CDR2 YNFKEQ. The CDR3 DNA reads TGTGCCAGCAGCCAAGGGGCAGGGGCGAGAGAAGAGACCCAGTACTTC. Its translation is CASSQGAGAREETQYF.

This clone is labeled as medium-sized. This rearrangement joins TRBV7-2 to TRBJ2-5; maybe TRBD1 (6 bases). Between the trimmed V and J ends, which lost 2 bases and 1 base, there was a span of 8 bases. The germline CDR1 and CDR2 sequences are SGHTA and FQGNSA. This CDR3 is built from 14 residues. CDR3 nucleotide sequence: TGTGCCAGCAGCTTATGGGGGCTCCAAGAGACCCAGTACTTC. Protein product: CASSLWGLQETQYF.

The chain employs TRBV29-1 and TRBJ1-2, with D maybe TRBD1 (5 bases). With 5 bases removed from V and 4 bases from J, the gap between germline ends came to 11 bases. There are 12 residues in the CDR3. Germline loops: CDR1 SQVTM, CDR2 ANQGSEA. The CDR3 sequence is CSVQDTVYGYTF. CDR3 nucleotide sequence: TGCAGCGTTCAGGACACGGTCTATGGCTACACCTTC.

V usage is TRBV4-3 and J usage is TRBJ2-5, with 8 bases that match TRBD1. The germline CDR1 and CDR2 sequences are LGHNA and YSLEER. The V segment lost 5 bases and the J segment 2 bases; nucleotides outside the gene matches: 7. The CDR3 contains 15 residues. CDR3 coding DNA: TGCGCCAGCAGCTCCGGACAGGGCAGACAAGAGACCCAGTACTTC. Its protein product is CASSSGQGRQETQYF.